This T cell receptor (beta chain) appears in the sequencing data of a study of T cell responses to AZD1222 COVID-19 vaccine. The germline V and J ends were trimmed by 5 bases and 1 base, with 15 bases remaining between them. The V gene's germline CDR1 is SEHNR and CDR2 FQNEAQ (reference sequence). This CDR3 has 15 amino acids. Sequenced by immunoSEQ multiplex PCR; TCRdb stores in-frame clones only, minus some. The data show approximately 94,000 clones, with about 87% seen just once and 4% to 5% held by the top ten. This chain joins TRBV7-9 and TRBJ2-7; a possible D gene is TRBD1 (6 bases). This clonotype originated in an adult in good health. Sequencing was performed on peripheral blood, taken on day 0 of MenACWY control vaccination. The CDR3 loop is CASSPPRQVSYEQYF. The CDR3 DNA follows: TGTGCCAGCAGCCCCCCCAGACAGGTATCCTACGAGCAGTACTTC.